Here is one T cell receptor (beta chain) with its context. The antigen it recognizes is unknown. Per-base qualities were not stored, and no clone one base away is much larger. The data stem from a study of identical twins (dated by TCRdb to the mid-2010s). Notes on the research overall: To test whether fetal clonotypes persist, this study deep-sequenced TCR alpha and beta repertoires from monozygotic twins, from unrelated adults of various ages, and from cord blood. To rule out contamination, the twin experiments were replicated at different times with different library preparation protocols. What the authors observed across the whole study: A weaker excess of twin sharing was found in beta out-of-frame sequences because the signal-to-noise ratio was lowered by fewer shared sequences. In monozygotic twins, out-of-frame TCR alpha sharing was systematically underestimated by recombination models, although the models agreed with sharing between unrelated individuals. Fewer insertions were carried by abundant cord blood beta clonotypes; a weaker similar trend was observed in young adult naive repertoires, while no such trend was observed in memory repertoires. Out-of-frame TCR alpha sequences shared between twins showed an excess of low generation-probability sequences compared with coincidental sharing between unrelated individuals. Invariant T cells such as MAIT and iNKT could partly confound zero-insertion analyses, although diverse VJ usage argued against such confounding for most clonotypes. Because the same donors could not be followed over many years, the conclusions depended on cross-sectional statistical analysis.

V is clipped by 2 bases and J by 1 base, and the sequence between their germline boundaries is 9 bases long. The CDR3, from cysteine to phenylalanine, totals 15 residues. Only the CDR3 DNA is retained, 45 bases long and in frame from the first base. The germline V gene provides CDR1 SGHTA and CDR2 FQGTGA. Only healthy Caucasian donors were included. Three pairs of female monozygotic twins, all aged about 18 to 29 years, made up the twin cohort. Peripheral blood mononuclear cells were the source from which RNA for the TCR libraries was isolated. The library came from 5' RACE. Sequencing relied on an Illumina HiSeq 2000. A universal primer binding site was added through template switching, and the final cDNA carried a unique molecular identifier so that TCR cDNA molecules could be counted accurately. Specific primers in the conserved constant-segment region were used to synthesize first-strand cDNA for the TCR alpha and beta chains. To control for contamination, each cDNA library was double barcoded with a SMART-Mk sample barcode plus Illumina barcodes. TruSeq adapter sequences, together with Illumina sample barcodes, were added in two successive PCR steps. Sequencing of the TCR alpha and beta cDNA libraries was done on the Illumina HiSeq platform using custom primers. As for the original processing: Unique molecular identifiers were extracted from raw reads with MiGEC, and CDR3 positions were determined with MiXCR. Recombination models were inferred per individual with the repgenHMM and IGoR tools using an EM algorithm. Shared clonotype analysis was performed with the tcR package in R, normalizing sharing by the product of cloneset sizes. Out-of-frame nonproductive sequences were analyzed to study raw recombination free of thymic and clonal selection effects. TCRdb passed the public sequencing reads through fastp at Q25 and MiXCR, retaining productive beta sequences. Every entry covers one CDR3 protein and lists the most common genes and DNA from its rows. These V and J calls originate from TCRdb's pipeline instead of the authors' own analysis. In this sample the table shows hundreds of thousands of distinct CDR3 sequences, 21% of which occur a single time. The ten most abundant clones make up roughly 4% of the sample.

The sample was also reused in another study, on T cells expressing NK-cell markers. Looking at the second paper: Under ten donors provided sorted CD3+CD56+NKG2C+, CD3+CD56+NKG2C- and CD3+CD56-NKG2C+ T-cell subsets, whose TCR beta-chain repertoires were profiled. Of the eight sequenced donors, seven were found to be HCMV-seropositive and one was found to be HCMV-seronegative. In several experiments an anti-gammadeltaTCR antibody was added to restrict sorting to alphabetaTCR-expressing T cells. For roughly six donors, the dominant CD3+CD56+NKG2C+ clonotypes were among the top 10 CD8+ clonotypes and accounted for about 1.0-7.5% of CD8+ T cells. Those dominant clonotypes were again the most abundant among CD3+CD56-NKG2C+ cells in a handful of donors, at about 28.3-65%. Whether the expanded NKG2C-expressing T cell clones were specific for HCMV antigens was left unclear. The eight sequenced donors were randomly selected healthy volunteers, three men and five women. A commercial ELISA kit detecting HCMV-specific IgG in serum was used to determine HCMV serostatus. For roughly six donors, bulk peripheral blood T-cell repertoires were additionally sequenced from unsorted PBMC. MIGEC was used to demultiplex reads and group the reads by UMI, and MiTCR was used to assemble and quantify clonotypes. Only TCR cDNA sequences supported by at least two reads were kept to exclude erroneous sequences. The tcR package was used for downstream repertoire analysis, and clonotypes were matched across fractions by CDR3 nucleotide sequence plus V segment. VDJmatch was used to annotate antigen specificity against VDJdb, with one amino acid substitution in CDR3 allowed.

The sample comprised PBMCs. The rearranged chain carries TRBV7-3 and TRBJ2-1, with a weak D call of TRBD1 (5 bases match). The receptor was derived from a woman between 18 and 30 years old in good health. The nucleotide sequence reads TGTGCCAGCAGCTTACAGGGTATTTCCTACAATGAGCAGTTCTTC. The resulting protein is CASSLQGISYNEQFF.